This is a list of T cell receptor beta chains from one sample in a study of PD-L1 blockade in urothelial cancer. TCRdb's copy holds only in-frame clones and misses some; the assay was immunoSEQ multiplex PCR. This table holds fewer than 80,000 clones, 81% found once. The sequencing used PBMCs, collected around atezolizumab (anti-PD-L1) treatment. The receptors come from a man in his sixties or seventies with urothelial cancer. Each CDR3 is given with its conserved first and last residue. A D gene is named only where the DNA matches it firmly. Size values are once, few and many counts, or a class for expanded clones, and some rows have none.

cdr3_aa,cdr3_nt,d_call,clone_size,cdr3_length,j_call,v_call
CASSSSLETQYF,TGTGCCAGCAGCTCTAGCTTAGAGACCCAGTACTTC,-,-,12,TRBJ2-5,TRBV28
CASSIYPGGYTF,TGTGCCAGTAGTATTTATCCGGGTGGCTACACCTTC,-,-,12,TRBJ1-2,TRBV19
CASSLGTANYGYTF,TGCGCCAGCAGCCTCGGGACAGCTAACTATGGCTACACCTTC,TRBD1,-,14,TRBJ1-2,TRBV5-1
CASSLDRAETQYF,TGTGCCAGCAGCTTAGACAGGGCGGAGACCCAGTACTTC,-,once,13,TRBJ2-5,TRBV13
CASSQEGLDLYNEQFF,TGCGCCAGCAGCCAAGAAGGACTAGATCTTTACAATGAGCAGTTCTTC,TRBD2,-,16,TRBJ2-1,TRBV4-1
CASSERQGSYEQYF,TGTGCCAGCAGTGAACGACAGGGGTCCTACGAGCAGTACTTC,TRBD1,-,14,TRBJ2-7,TRBV6-1
CASSEGLAGVYEQYF,TGTGCCAGCAGTGAAGGACTAGCGGGAGTGTACGAGCAGTACTTC,TRBD2,-,15,TRBJ2-7,TRBV6-1
CSHQTGGPGETQYF,TGCAGCCACCAGACGGGGGGGCCAGGGGAGACCCAGTACTTC,TRBD2,-,14,TRBJ2-5,TRBV29-1
CASSSRTSETDTQYF,TGTGCCAGCAGCTCCCGGACTAGCGAGACAGATACGCAGTATTTT,TRBD2,-,15,TRBJ2-3,TRBV5-4
CASSLEGQGYYGYTF,TGTGCCAGCAGCTTAGAGGGACAGGGCTACTATGGCTACACCTTC,TRBD1,-,15,TRBJ1-2,TRBV5-5
CSARPNTEAFF,TGCAGTGCCAGACCTAACACTGAAGCTTTCTTT,-,-,11,TRBJ1-1,TRBV20-1
CASSLRTGTTNEKLFF,TGTGCCAGCAGTCTCCGGACAGGGACAACTAATGAAAAACTGTTTTTT,TRBD1,few,16,TRBJ1-4,TRBV2
CASSPSPSSYNEQFF,TGTGCCAGCAGCCCTTCCCCGTCTTCCTACAATGAGCAGTTCTTC,-,-,15,TRBJ2-1,TRBV7-6
CASSGSSGTGNTIYF,TGTGCCAGCAGCGGATCCTCGGGGACTGGAAACACCATATATTTT,-,-,15,TRBJ1-3,TRBV9
CAIRKDEGGYTF,TGTGCCATCAGAAAAGACGAGGGTGGCTACACCTTC,-,few,12,TRBJ1-2,TRBV10-3
CASTENTEAFF,TGTGCCAGTACAGAGAACACTGAAGCTTTCTTT,-,-,11,TRBJ1-1,TRBV6-5
CASSPHRGDTEAFF,TGTGCCAGCAGTCCTCACAGGGGCGACACTGAAGCTTTCTTT,TRBD1,-,14,TRBJ1-1,TRBV16
CASRIRDSFYEQYF,TGTGCCAGCAGAATCCGGGACAGCTTCTACGAGCAGTACTTC,TRBD1,few,14,TRBJ2-7,TRBV5-6
CASSLGSGSTDTQYF,TGTGCCAGCAGCTTGGGAAGCGGAAGCACAGATACGCAGTATTTT,-,-,15,TRBJ2-3,TRBV5-4
CASGSPSALSAYGYTF,TGTGCCAGTGGTAGCCCCTCCGCCTTAAGCGCCTATGGCTACACCTTC,-,few,16,TRBJ1-2,TRBV19
CASSSGQGGNEKLFF,TGTGCCAGCAGCTCAGGACAGGGGGGTAATGAAAAACTGTTTTTT,TRBD1,-,15,TRBJ1-4,TRBV5-8
CASSLAFGDYEQYF,TGTGCCAGCAGCTTAGCCTTCGGGGACTACGAGCAGTACTTC,-,few,14,TRBJ2-7,TRBV7-6
CASSLTGFTEAFF,TGTGCCAGCAGCTTGACAGGGTTCACTGAAGCTTTCTTT,TRBD1,-,13,TRBJ1-1,TRBV7-2
CASSALTSGNEQFF,TGTGCCAGCTCAGCTCTAACTAGCGGTAATGAGCAGTTCTTC,TRBD2,-,14,TRBJ2-1,TRBV18
CASSSQETQYF,TGTGCCAGCAGTTCTCAAGAGACCCAGTACTTC,-,-,11,TRBJ2-5,TRBV28
CASSSLRGRGYEQYF,TGTGCCAGCAGCTCATTGAGGGGGAGGGGCTACGAGCAGTACTTC,-,-,15,TRBJ2-7,TRBV11-2
CASSQDPVGTGPREQYF,TGCGCCAGCAGCCAAGATCCGGTAGGGACAGGGCCGCGCGAGCAGTACTTC,TRBD1,-,17,TRBJ2-7,TRBV4-1
CSADRTGIYEQFF,TGCAGCGCCGACAGGACAGGGATCTATGAGCAGTTCTTC,TRBD1,-,13,TRBJ2-1,TRBV29-1
CASSSGLAGGEQYF,TGTGCCAGCAGTTCGGGACTAGCGGGTGGCGAGCAGTACTTC,TRBD2,-,14,TRBJ2-7,TRBV6-5
CASSSGQGAHIGYGYTF,TGTGCCAGCAGCTCCGGACAGGGGGCCCATATAGGGTATGGCTACACCTTC,TRBD1,once,17,TRBJ1-2,TRBV5-6
CASSVVPGGSYNEQFF,TGTGCCAGCAGCGTAGTACCGGGAGGCTCCTACAATGAGCAGTTCTTC,TRBD2,-,16,TRBJ2-1,TRBV9
CASSDRVAGSGNTIYF,TGTGCCAGCAGCGACAGGGTGGCGGGCTCTGGAAACACCATATATTTT,-,-,16,TRBJ1-3,TRBV9
CASSGRDRGPNYGYTF,TGTGCCAGCAGTGGCCGGGACAGGGGGCCTAACTATGGCTACACCTTC,TRBD1,once,16,TRBJ1-2,TRBV28
CASSLGGRENIQYF,TGCGCCAGCAGCTTGGGGGGGCGCGAAAACATTCAGTACTTC,-,-,14,TRBJ2-4,TRBV5-1
CASGTGFGTEAFF,TGTGCTAGTGGGACGGGGTTTGGCACTGAAGCTTTCTTT,-,-,13,TRBJ1-1,TRBV12-5
CASSLARGEWAEAFF,TGCGCCAGCAGCTTGGCCCGAGGCGAGTGGGCTGAAGCTTTCTTT,-,-,15,TRBJ1-1,TRBV5-1
CASSELSGQITTNTGELFF,TGTGCCAGCAGTGAACTATCGGGACAGATCACAACGAACACCGGGGAGCTGTTTTTT,TRBD1,-,19,TRBJ2-2,TRBV6-1
CASSAGQGPDTQYF,TGTGCCAGCAGCGCGGGACAGGGGCCAGATACGCAGTATTTT,TRBD1,-,14,TRBJ2-3,TRBV9
CASLAGGPWDEQFF,TGTGCCAGCTTAGCGGGAGGGCCTTGGGATGAGCAGTTCTTC,TRBD2,-,14,TRBJ2-1,TRBV5-5
CASSSTGGISEKLFF,TGTGCCAGCAGCTCGACAGGGGGCATAAGTGAAAAACTGTTTTTT,TRBD1,few,15,TRBJ1-4,TRBV7-2
CASSLSGPNTEAFF,TGTGCCAGCAGCTTAAGCGGCCCGAACACTGAAGCTTTCTTT,-,-,14,TRBJ1-1,TRBV7-3
CAWSVRGFLSYGYTF,TGTGCCTGGAGTGTACGGGGGTTTTTAAGCTATGGCTACACCTTC,-,-,15,TRBJ1-2,TRBV30